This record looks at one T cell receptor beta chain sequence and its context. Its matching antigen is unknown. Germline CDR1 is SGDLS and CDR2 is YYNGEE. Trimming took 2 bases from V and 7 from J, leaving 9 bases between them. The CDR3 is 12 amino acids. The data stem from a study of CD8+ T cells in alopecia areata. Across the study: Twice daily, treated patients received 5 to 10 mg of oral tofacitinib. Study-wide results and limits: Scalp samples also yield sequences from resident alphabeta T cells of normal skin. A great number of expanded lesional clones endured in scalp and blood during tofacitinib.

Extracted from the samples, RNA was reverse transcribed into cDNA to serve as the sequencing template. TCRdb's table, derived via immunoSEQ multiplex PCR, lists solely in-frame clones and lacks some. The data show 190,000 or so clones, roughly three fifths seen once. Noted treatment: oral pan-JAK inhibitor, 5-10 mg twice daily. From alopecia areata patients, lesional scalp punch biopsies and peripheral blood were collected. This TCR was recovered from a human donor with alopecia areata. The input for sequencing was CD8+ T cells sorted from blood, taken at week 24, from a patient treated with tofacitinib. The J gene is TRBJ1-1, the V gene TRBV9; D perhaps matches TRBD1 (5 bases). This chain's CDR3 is CASSVAGYEAFF. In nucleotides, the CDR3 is TGTGCCAGCAGCGTCGCAGGGTATGAAGCTTTCTTT.